The text below deals with one TCR beta chain. Its antigen has not been determined. No much larger clone exists at a distance of one base, and base qualities are not known. Between the V and J ends, shortened by 4 bases and 8 bases respectively, the junction contains 14 bases. Looking up the germline V gene (reference sequence) yields CDR1 LGHDT and CDR2 YNNKEL. The CDR3 runs 14 residues from the cysteine to the phenylalanine. Only the CDR3 DNA stays, 42 bases, in frame from base 1. The record originates from a study of blood T cell repertoires in COVID-19 (dated by TCRdb to about 2020). Describing the broader study: Samples covering the acute and convalescent phases of COVID-19 were provided by collaborators in the United States, Italy and Spain. The material from the prospective study consisted of cDNA or gDNA derived from T cells, B-cell-depleted T cells, or PBMCs. Deeply sampled blood TCRbeta repertoires from subjects exposed to, actively infected with, or recovered from COVID-19 were included in the dataset. The repertoires were released in a freely available public database intended as a resource for research on the immune response to SARS-CoV-2. The samples were drawn from the first 160 participants of the ongoing ImmuneRACE study and from under 1,500 subjects provided by 6 global collaborators. A de-identified subject ID, COVID-19 status, age in years and sex were almost always included in the sample metadata. Where available, HLA class I and class II types were taken from metadata supplied by the sample provider and were not determined by assay-based typing. General conclusions and limits of the study: Clinical and demographic metadata were provided uncurated, with the amount varying by source and participant.

TCRbeta CDR3 regions were amplified from genomic DNA using the immunoSEQ Assay, a bias-controlled multiplex PCR. The source study handled its data this way. Within the assay, amplification of reference gene primers was used to estimate how many nucleated cells each sample contained. To quantify the absolute abundance of each unique TCRbeta CDR3 rearrangement, sequence reads were collapsed and filtered. For each sample, productive Simpson clonality was calculated as the square root of Simpson's diversity index across productive rearrangements. As stored in TCRdb, this immuneACCESS dataset retains in-frame rearrangements with V and J assigned. A fraction of the clones does not appear; measured against another copy, unresolved V genes explain less than half of the discrepancy, and the remainder lacks a known reason. V, J and clone size derive from that table, while D and trimming were established from the DNA sequence. Here the sample has over 110,000 clones; over 70% occur a single time. In total, the top ten clones hold 10% to 12% of the sample.

Participants in the prospective study were aged roughly 18 to 100 years, lived in 20 to 25 United States geographic areas, and enrolled through a virtual design. To assign participants to cohorts, the prospective study relied on clinical history that participants themselves reported in a screening survey and a study questionnaire. ImmuneRACE Cohort 3 recovered participants were defined by two consecutive negative NP/OP PCR tests, healthcare professional clearance, or symptom resolution. Each participant in the prospective study had whole blood, serum and a nasopharyngeal or oropharyngeal swab collected by mobile phlebotomists. Additional blood draws and questionnaires over an approximately 2-month period could optionally be provided by prospective study participants. Blood samples from the prospective study were shipped frozen or at room temperature prior to DNA extraction.

The material sequenced was PBMCs or T cells enriched from blood (not recorded which). The V gene is TRBV3-1 (or the pseudogene TRBV3-2) and the J gene is TRBJ1-4, with the D gene not clear enough to name. The receptor's source is a man aged 55 to 70 who had recovered from COVID-19. Here is the DNA: TGTGCCAGCAGCCCAACATCGGCAGGAGAAAAACTGTTTTTT. Protein translation: CASSPTSAGEKLFF.